This TCR beta chain derives from a study of beta chain features in type 1 diabetes. Study-level background: There were 95 million to 110 million sorted cells examined across all samples.

In its sample, this clone was seen a few times. Antigen unknown. General study points: A moderate, significant TCRB CDR3 shortening appeared in type 1 diabetes across four CD4+ subsets.

Germline lookup yields CDR1 KGHSH and CDR2 LQKENI. The CDR3 extends over 13 amino acids. Trimming removed 3 bases at V and 8 bases at J, with 13 bases between. All of the isolated RNA was reverse transcribed, so expressed TCRB transcripts were sequenced. The method was immunoSEQ multiplex PCR; TCRdb's version includes in-frame clones alone and lacks a portion of them. Of approximately 600,000 clones detected, over 10% appear once; the ten largest clones hold about 0.11%. The receptor was isolated from a young man with type 1 diabetes. The chain joins TRBV18 to TRBJ1-2; TRBD1 is a possible D gene (5 bases). The specimen was naive CD4+ T cells from blood. CDR3 protein: CASSPQSGDGYTF. CDR3 sequence (DNA): TGTGCCAGCTCACCTCAGAGCGGGGACGGCTACACCTTC.